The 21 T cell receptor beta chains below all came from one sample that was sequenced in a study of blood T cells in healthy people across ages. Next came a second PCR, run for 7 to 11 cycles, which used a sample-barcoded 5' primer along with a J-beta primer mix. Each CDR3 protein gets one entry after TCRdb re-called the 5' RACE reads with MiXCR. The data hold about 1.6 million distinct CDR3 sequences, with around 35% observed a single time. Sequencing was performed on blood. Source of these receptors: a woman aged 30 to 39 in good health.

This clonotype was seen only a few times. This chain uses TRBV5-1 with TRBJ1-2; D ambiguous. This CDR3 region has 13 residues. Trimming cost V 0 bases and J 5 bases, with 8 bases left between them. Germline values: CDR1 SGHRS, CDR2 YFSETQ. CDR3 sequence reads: CASSLVAAYGYTF. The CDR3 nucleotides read TGCGCCAGCAGCTTGGTAGCAGCTTATGGCTACACCTTC. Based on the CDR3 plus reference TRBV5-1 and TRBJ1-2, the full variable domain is KAGVTQTPRYLIKTRGQQVTLSCSPISGHRSVSWYQQTPGQGLQFLFEYFSETQRNKGNFPGRFSGRQFSNSRSEMNVSTLELGDSALYLCASSLVAAYGYTFGSGTRLTVV.

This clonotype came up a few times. The CDR3 here is CASSPQTSGGSYNEQFF. CDR3 DNA: TGTGCCAGCAGCCCACAGACTAGCGGGGGTTCCTACAATGAGCAGTTCTTC. The V and J genes are TRBV13 and TRBJ2-1; 12 bases line up with TRBD2. CDR3 length: 17 residues. Germline V CDR1 and CDR2: PRHDT, FYEKMQ (reference sequence). Germline trimming cut 5 bases from V and 1 base from J; bases unmatched to any gene: 6.

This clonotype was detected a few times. CDR3 DNA sequence: TGTGCCAGCAGCCCATCCCCTGGGGGATCATATGGCTACACCTTC. This translates into CASSPSPGGSYGYTF. The chain carries TRBV9 and TRBJ1-2; TRBD1 might be the D (5 bases). This CDR3 spans 15 amino acids. V shed 4 bases and J shed 5 bases, with 18 bases lying between them. CDR1 is SGDLS and CDR2 is YYNGEE in the germline V gene.

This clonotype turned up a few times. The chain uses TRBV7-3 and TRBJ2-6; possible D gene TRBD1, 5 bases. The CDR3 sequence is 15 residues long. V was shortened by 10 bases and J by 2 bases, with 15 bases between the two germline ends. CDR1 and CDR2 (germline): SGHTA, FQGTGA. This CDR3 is CATDKGLPGANVLTF. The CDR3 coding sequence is TGTGCCACCGATAAGGGGCTCCCTGGGGCCAACGTCCTGACTTTC.

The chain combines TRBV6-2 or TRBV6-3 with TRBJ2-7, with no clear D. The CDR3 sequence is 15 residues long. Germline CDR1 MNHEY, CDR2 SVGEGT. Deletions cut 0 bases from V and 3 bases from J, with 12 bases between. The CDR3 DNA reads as TGTGCCAGCAGTTACTCGGGGATACCTCACTACGAGCAGTACTTC. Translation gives CASSYSGIPHYEQYF.

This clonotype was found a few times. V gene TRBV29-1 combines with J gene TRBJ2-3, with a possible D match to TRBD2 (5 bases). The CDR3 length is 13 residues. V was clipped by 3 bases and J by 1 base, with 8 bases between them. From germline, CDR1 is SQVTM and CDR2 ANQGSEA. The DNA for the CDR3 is TGCAGCGTTGAGTGGAGGCGCACAGATACGCAGTATTTT. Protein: CSVEWRRTDTQYF.

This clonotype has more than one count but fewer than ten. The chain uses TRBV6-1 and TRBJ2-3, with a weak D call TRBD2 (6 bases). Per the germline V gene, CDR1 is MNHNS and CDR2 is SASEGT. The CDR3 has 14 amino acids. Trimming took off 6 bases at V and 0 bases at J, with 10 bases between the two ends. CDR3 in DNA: TGTGCCAGCAGAGGAGGGATTAGCACAGATACGCAGTATTTT. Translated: CASRGGISTDTQYF.

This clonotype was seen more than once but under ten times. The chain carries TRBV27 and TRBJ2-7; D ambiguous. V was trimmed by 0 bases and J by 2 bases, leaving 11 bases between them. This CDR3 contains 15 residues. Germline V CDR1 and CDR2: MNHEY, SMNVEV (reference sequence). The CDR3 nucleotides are TGTGCCAGCAGTTTATCTGTAGGGCGGACCTACGAGCAGTACTTC. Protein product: CASSLSVGRTYEQYF.

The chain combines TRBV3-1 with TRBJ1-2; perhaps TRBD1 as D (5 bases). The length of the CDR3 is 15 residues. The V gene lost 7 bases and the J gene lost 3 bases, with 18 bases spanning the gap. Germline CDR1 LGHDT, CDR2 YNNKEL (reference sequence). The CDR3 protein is CASTSSRGDDYGYTF. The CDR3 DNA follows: TGTGCCAGCACATCATCGAGAGGGGATGACTATGGCTACACCTTC.

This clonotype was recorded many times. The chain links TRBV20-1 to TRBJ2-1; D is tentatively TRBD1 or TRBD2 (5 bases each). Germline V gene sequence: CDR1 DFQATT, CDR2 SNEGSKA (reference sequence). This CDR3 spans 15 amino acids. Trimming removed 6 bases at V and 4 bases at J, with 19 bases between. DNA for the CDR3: TGCAGTGCCCTCTTCCCCGGGACGCTGTACAATGAGCAGTTCTTC. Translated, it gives CSALFPGTLYNEQFF.

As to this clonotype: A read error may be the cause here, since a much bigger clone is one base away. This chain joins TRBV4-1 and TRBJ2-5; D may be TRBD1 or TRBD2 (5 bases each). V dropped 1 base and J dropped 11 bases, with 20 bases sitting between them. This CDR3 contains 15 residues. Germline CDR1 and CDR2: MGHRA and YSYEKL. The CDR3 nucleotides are TGCGCCAGCAGCCAAGGATGGGACGGAGACAATGAGCAGTACTTC. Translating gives CASSQGWDGDNEQYF.

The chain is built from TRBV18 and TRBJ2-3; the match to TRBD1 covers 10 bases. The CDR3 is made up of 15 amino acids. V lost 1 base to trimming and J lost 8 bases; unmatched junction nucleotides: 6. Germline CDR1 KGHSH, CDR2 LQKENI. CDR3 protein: CASSPQGQGFGTQYF. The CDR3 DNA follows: TGTGCCAGCTCACCACAGGGACAGGGGTTTGGTACGCAGTATTTT.

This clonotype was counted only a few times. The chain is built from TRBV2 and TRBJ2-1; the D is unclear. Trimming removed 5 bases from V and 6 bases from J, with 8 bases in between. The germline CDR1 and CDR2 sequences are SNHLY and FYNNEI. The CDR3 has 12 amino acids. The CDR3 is CASSSYINEQFF. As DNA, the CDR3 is TGTGCCAGCAGTAGCTATATCAATGAGCAGTTCTTC. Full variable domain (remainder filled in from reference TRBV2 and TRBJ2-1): EPEVTQTPSHQVTQMGQEVILRCVPISNHLYFYWYRQILGQKVEFLVSFYNNEISEKSEIFDDQFSVERPDGSNFTLKIRSTKLEDSAMYFCASSSYINEQFFGPGTRLTVL.

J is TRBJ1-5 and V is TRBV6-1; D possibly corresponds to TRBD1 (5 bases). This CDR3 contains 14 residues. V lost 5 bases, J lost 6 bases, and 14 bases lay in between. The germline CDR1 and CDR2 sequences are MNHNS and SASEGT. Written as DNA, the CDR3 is TGTGCCAGCAGTTTACCAGGGACGGGTCAGCCCCAGCATTTT. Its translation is CASSLPGTGQPQHF.

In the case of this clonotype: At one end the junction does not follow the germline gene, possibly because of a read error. Here the CDR3 DNA reads TGCGCCAGCTCGAAAAAATCCGGCGAGCAGTACTTC. It codes for CASSKKSGEQYF. The chain combines TRBV18 with TRBJ2-7; D is uncertain. The CDR3 sequence is 12 residues long. Germline assignment: CDR1 KGHSH and CDR2 LQKENI.

DNA for the CDR3: TGCGCCAGCGCAGGGGAGGGTCTCCACGAGCAGTACTTC. Translation: CASAGEGLHEQYF. The rearrangement joins TRBV10-1 to TRBJ2-5; the D gene is possibly TRBD2 (7 bases). The DNA end lines up better with TRBJ2-7; the J call may be wrong. The CDR3 spans 13 residues. CDR1 is WNHNN and CDR2 is SYGVQD in the germline V gene (reference sequence).

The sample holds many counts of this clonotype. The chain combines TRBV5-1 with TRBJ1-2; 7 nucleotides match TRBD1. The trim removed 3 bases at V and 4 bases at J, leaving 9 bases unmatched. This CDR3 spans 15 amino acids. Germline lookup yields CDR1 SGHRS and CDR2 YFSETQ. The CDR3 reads CASSSSLGQTYGYTF. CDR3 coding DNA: TGCGCCAGCAGCTCTAGCCTGGGACAGACCTATGGCTACACCTTC.

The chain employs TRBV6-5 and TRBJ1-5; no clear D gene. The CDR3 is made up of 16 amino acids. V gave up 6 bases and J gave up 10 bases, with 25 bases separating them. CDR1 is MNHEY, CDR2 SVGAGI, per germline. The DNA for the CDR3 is TGTGCCAGCAGGCCTGCCCTCGGACTATCCGTAGCCCCCCAGCATTTT. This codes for CASRPALGLSVAPQHF.

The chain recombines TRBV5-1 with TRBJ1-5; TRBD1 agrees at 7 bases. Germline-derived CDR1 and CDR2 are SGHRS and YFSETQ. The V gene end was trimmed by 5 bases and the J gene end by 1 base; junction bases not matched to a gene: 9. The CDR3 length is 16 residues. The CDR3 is CASRPTTGPSNQPQHF. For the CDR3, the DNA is TGCGCCAGCAGACCTACGACAGGGCCGAGCAATCAGCCCCAGCATTTT.

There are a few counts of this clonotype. CDR3 sequence (DNA): TGCGCCAGCAGCTTGGTCCCACGGACAGTACGGGTCACTGAAGCTTTCTTT. Its translation is CASSLVPRTVRVTEAFF. V usage is TRBV5-1 and J usage is TRBJ1-1; D is possibly TRBD1 (6 bases). This CDR3 has 17 residues. Germline CDR1 SGHRS, CDR2 YFSETQ. V shed 0 bases and J shed 4 bases, with 19 bases lying between them.

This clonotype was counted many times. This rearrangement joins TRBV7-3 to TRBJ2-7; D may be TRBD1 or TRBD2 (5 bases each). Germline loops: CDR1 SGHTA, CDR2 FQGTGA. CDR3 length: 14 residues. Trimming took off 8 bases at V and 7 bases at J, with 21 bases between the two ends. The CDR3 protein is CASRKFGDHPEQYF. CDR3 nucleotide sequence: TGTGCCAGCCGGAAGTTCGGGGACCATCCGGAGCAGTACTTC.